A selection of T cell receptor beta chains follows, all from one sample in a study of chemoradiotherapy in HPV16-positive cancers. Only in-frame clones appear in the TCRdb table, and some are missing; sequencing was by immunoSEQ multiplex PCR. This sample has some 6,000 clones, with approximately 79% found just once. The starting material was tumor tissue, obtained from a patient who underwent chemoradiotherapy. The receptors derive from a human donor with HPV-associated anogenital cancer. Both conserved end residues are part of each CDR3. The D gene is left open where the match is weak. Clone size is not always given. Where it is, it says once, few, many or a class for expanded clones.

d_gene | j_gene | v_gene | abundance | CDR3nt | CDR3aa
TRBD1 | TRBJ2-1 | TRBV7-2 | - | TGTGCCAGCAGAGGAGGGGGGACAGGTAGGGATGAGCAGTTCTTC | CASRGGGTGRDEQFF
- | TRBJ2-6 | TRBV5-8 | - | TGTGCCAGCAGCTTGAAAGGGGGCTCTGGGGCCAACGTCCTGACTTTC | CASSLKGGSGANVLTF
- | TRBJ1-1 | TRBV7-2 | - | TGTGCCAGCAGCCCCGCGGCCAGTTGGGGGACTGAAGCTTTCTTT | CASSPAASWGTEAFF
- | TRBJ1-4 | TRBV9 | - | TGTGCCAGCAGCAGCACAATCCTGGGTGAAAAACTGTTTTTT | CASSSTILGEKLFF
TRBD2 | TRBJ2-3 | TRBV27 | - | TGTGCCAGCAGTCCGCCCGGAGGGACTAAACACACAGATACGCAGTATTTT | CASSPPGGTKHTDTQYF
- | TRBJ1-1 | TRBV19 | once | TGTGCCAGTAGGACCGGGGTGCAGATCCCGAACACTGAAGCTTTCTTT | CASRTGVQIPNTEAFF
- | TRBJ2-1 | TRBV13 | - | TGTGCCAGCAGCCCGCGTGCCTACAATGAGCAGTTCTTC | CASSPRAYNEQFF
- | TRBJ1-4 | TRBV7-9 | - | TGTGCCAGCAGCTTAGAGGTCTCTGAAAATGAAAAACTGTTTTTT | CASSLEVSENEKLFF
- | TRBJ1-1 | TRBV19 | large | TGTGCCAGTAGTTTCAGCAACACTGAAGCTTTCTTT | CASSFSNTEAFF
- | TRBJ1-2 | TRBV11-2 | - | TGTGCCAGCAGCATCTCCCAGGATGGCTACACCTTC | CASSISQDGYTF
- | TRBJ2-7 | TRBV18 | - | TGTGCCAGCTCACCACGGGGGGAAAGCTCCTACGAGCAGTACTTC | CASSPRGESSYEQYF
- | TRBJ2-3 | TRBV4-1 | - | TGCGCCAGCAGCCCCATTCCCAGGGTAGCCCCCGTTGGAGCAGATACGCAGTATTTT | CASSPIPRVAPVGADTQYF
- | TRBJ1-2 | TRBV4-1 | - | TGCGCCAGCAGCCACAAGTTGCAGGGTAACTATGGCTACACCTTC | CASSHKLQGNYGYTF
TRBD1 | TRBJ1-3 | TRBV10-3 | - | TGTGCCATCAGTCAAGGGACAGGGATTACCTCTGGAAACACCATATATTTT | CAISQGTGITSGNTIYF
- | TRBJ2-3 | TRBV5-5 | - | TGTGCCAGCAGCTTGGAGGGCTTCCCTAGCACAGATACGCAGTATTTT | CASSLEGFPSTDTQYF
- | TRBJ2-1 | TRBV28 | - | TGTGCCAGCAGTTCGGGATCACTTGGGCAGTTCTTC | CASSSGSLGQFF
- | TRBJ1-5 | TRBV30 | once | TGTGCCTGGAGTGTAGGGAATAGCAATCAGCCCCAGCATTTT | CAWSVGNSNQPQHF
- | TRBJ1-2 | TRBV6-5 | - | TGTGCCAGCAGTTACGGACTTAACTATGGCTACACCTTC | CASSYGLNYGYTF
- | TRBJ2-2 | TRBV7-2 | - | TGTGCCAGCAGCTTGATGAACACCGGGGAGCTGTTTTTT | CASSLMNTGELFF
TRBD1 | TRBJ1-2 | TRBV2 | - | TGTGCCAGCAGTGAGGTGGACAGGGGGCGGAATGGCTACACCTTC | CASSEVDRGRNGYTF
TRBD1 | TRBJ2-3 | TRBV30 | - | TGTGCCTGGAGTGCCGGACAGGGGGCAGGAGATACGCAGTATTTT | CAWSAGQGAGDTQYF
TRBD2 | TRBJ2-7 | TRBV11-2 | - | TGTGCCAGCAGCAGGGAGACTAGCGGGGGCGAGCAGTACTTC | CASSRETSGGEQYF
TRBD1 | TRBJ1-4 | TRBV7-8 | - | TGTGCCAGCAGCTTAGCACAGGGGTATGAAAAACTGTTTTTT | CASSLAQGYEKLFF
TRBD1 | TRBJ1-6 | TRBV7-9 | - | TGTGCCAGCAGCTCCTTCTTGGGGACAGCTAATTCACCCCTCCACTTT | CASSSFLGTANSPLHF
TRBD1 | TRBJ2-3 | TRBV25-1 | - | TGTGCCAGCAGGGCCGACAGGGGGCAAACAGATACGCAGTATTTT | CASRADRGQTDTQYF
- | TRBJ1-5 | TRBV19 | - | TGTGCCAGTAACCTGTGGGCGACCTATGATGGGTACCAGCCCCAGCATTTT | CASNLWATYDGYQPQHF